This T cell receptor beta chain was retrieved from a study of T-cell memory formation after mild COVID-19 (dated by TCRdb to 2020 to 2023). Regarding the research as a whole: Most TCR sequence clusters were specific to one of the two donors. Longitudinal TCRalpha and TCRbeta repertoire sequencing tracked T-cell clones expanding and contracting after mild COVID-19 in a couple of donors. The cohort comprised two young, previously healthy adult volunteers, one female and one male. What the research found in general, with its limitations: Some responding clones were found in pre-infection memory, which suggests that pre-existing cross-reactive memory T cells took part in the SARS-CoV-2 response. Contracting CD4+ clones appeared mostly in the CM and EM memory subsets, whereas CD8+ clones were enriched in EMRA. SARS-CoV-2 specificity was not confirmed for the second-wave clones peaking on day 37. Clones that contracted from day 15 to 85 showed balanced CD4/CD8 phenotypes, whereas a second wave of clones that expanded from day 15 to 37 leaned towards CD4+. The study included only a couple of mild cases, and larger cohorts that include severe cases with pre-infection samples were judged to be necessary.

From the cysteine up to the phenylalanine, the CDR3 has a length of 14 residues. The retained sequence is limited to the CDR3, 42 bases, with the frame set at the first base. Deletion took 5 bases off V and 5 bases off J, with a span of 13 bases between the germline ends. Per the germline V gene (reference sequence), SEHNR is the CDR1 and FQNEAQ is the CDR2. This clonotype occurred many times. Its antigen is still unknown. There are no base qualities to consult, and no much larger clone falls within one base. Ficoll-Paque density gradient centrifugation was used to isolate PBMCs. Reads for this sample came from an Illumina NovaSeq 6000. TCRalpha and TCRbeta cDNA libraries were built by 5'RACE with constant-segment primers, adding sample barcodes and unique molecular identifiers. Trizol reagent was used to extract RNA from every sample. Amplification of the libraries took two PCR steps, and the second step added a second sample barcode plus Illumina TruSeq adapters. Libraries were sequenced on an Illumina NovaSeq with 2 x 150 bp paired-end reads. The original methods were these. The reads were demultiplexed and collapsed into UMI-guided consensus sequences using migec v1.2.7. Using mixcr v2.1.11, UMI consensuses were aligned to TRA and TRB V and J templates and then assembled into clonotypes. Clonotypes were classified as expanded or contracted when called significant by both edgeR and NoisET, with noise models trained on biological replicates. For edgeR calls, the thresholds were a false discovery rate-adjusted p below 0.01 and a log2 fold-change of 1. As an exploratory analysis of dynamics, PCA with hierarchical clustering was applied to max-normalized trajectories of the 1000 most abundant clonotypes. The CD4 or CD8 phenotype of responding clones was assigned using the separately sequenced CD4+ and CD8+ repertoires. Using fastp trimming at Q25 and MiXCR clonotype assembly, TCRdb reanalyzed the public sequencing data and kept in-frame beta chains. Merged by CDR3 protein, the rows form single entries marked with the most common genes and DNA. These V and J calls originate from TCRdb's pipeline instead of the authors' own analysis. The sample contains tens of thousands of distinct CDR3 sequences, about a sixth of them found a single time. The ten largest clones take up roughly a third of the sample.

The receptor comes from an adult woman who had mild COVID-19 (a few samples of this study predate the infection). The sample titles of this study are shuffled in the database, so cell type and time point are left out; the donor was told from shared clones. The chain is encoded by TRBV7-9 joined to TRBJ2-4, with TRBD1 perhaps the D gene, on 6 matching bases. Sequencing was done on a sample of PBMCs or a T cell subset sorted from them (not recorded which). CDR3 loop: CASSPRAGENIQYF. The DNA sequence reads TGTGCCAGCAGCCCAAGGGCAGGGGAAAACATTCAGTACTTC.